Presented here are 23 T cell receptor beta chains from one specimen sequenced in a study of T cell responses to AZD1222 COVID-19 vaccine (dated by TCRdb to the early 2020s). The library relied on the immunoSEQ multiplex PCR assay. In TCRdb, the immuneACCESS table is reduced to in-frame sequences with V and J assigned. These tables do not hold every clone; where another copy was compared, an unresolved V gene accounts for under half, and the others remain unexplained. The sample table records more than 150,000 clones; roughly 91% of these occur just once. 0.95% to 1% of the sample goes to the ten largest clones. The time point label, read with the paper, signifies: baseline before first vaccination. The input for sequencing was peripheral blood, taken on day 0 of AZD1222 vaccination. The source of these receptors is an adult in good health.

The CDR3 DNA follows: TGTGCCAGCAGCTTGGGAGGGGCCGGTGGCTACACCTTC. Its translation: CASSLGGAGGYTF. The chain employs TRBV7-9 and TRBJ1-2; D is perhaps TRBD1 (5 bases). V gave up 3 bases and J gave up 7 bases, with 12 bases separating them. CDR1 is SEHNR, CDR2 FQNEAQ, per germline (reference sequence). The CDR3 runs to 13 residues.

The CDR3 coding sequence is TGTGCCAGCAGTCGCATCAGGGGAGCCGAGAACATTCAGTACTTC. Residues: CASSRIRGAENIQYF. The chain links TRBV27 to TRBJ2-4; tentative D call: TRBD1 (6 bases). The CDR3 has 15 residues. Germline-derived CDR1 and CDR2 are MNHEY and SMNVEV (reference sequence). Trimming pared 5 bases from V and 7 bases from J, leaving 18 bases between.

The chain is built from TRBV7-9 and TRBJ2-3; D is unclear. The V gene lost 3 bases and the J gene lost 1 base, with 11 bases spanning the gap. The germline gives CDR1 SEHNR, CDR2 FQNEAQ (reference sequence). There are 15 residues in the CDR3. CDR3 coding DNA: TGTGCCAGCAGCTTGTACGGGTTGGGCACAGATACGCAGTATTTT. It yields the protein CASSLYGLGTDTQYF. Based on the CDR3 plus reference TRBV7-9 and TRBJ2-3, the full variable domain is DTGVSQNPRHKITKRGQNVTFRCDPISEHNRLYWYRQTLGQGPEFLTYFQNEAQLEKSRLLSDRFSAERPKGSFSTLEIQRTEQGDSAMYLCASSLYGLGTDTQYFGPGTRLTVL.

The chain joins TRBV4-1 to TRBJ1-6; D may be TRBD1 (5 bases). Per the germline V gene, CDR1 is MGHRA and CDR2 is YSYEKL. The V end was cut by 0 bases, the J end by 10 bases, with 10 bases between. This CDR3 comprises 14 residues. The chain's CDR3 is CASSQDPGISPLHF. Here the CDR3 DNA reads TGCGCCAGCAGCCAAGATCCAGGGATATCACCCCTCCACTTT.

This chain links TRBV6-1 with TRBJ2-2; D is undetermined. The CDR3 loop spans 16 amino acids. CDR1 MNHNS and CDR2 SASEGT come from the germline V gene. The germline V and J ends were trimmed by 6 bases and 5 bases, with 19 bases remaining between them. The CDR3 nucleotides are TGTGCCAGCAGAGAATATGTGATCTCCTCAACCGGGGAGCTGTTTTTT. Its protein product is CASREYVISSTGELFF.

V is TRBV3-1 (or the pseudogene TRBV3-2) and J is TRBJ1-4; 9 positions agree with TRBD1. Germline CDR1 LGHDT, CDR2 YNNKEL (reference sequence). V dropped 8 bases and J dropped 7; count of bases not matched to a gene: 8. CDR3 length equals 14 residues. In DNA form, the CDR3 reads TGTGCCAGCGCTCAAACAGGGGGCCCTGAAAAACTGTTTTTT. It encodes CASAQTGGPEKLFF.

This chain links TRBV7-2 with TRBJ1-6; D possibly corresponds to TRBD1 (5 bases). The germline CDR1 and CDR2 sequences are SGHTA and FQGNSA. Between the trimmed V and J ends, which lost 3 bases and 13 bases, there was a span of 10 bases. The CDR3 is made up of 12 amino acids. CDR3 loop: CASSFPGTPLHF. The CDR3 coding sequence is TGTGCCAGCAGCTTCCCCGGGACGCCCCTCCACTTT.

The V call is TRBV10-3, the J call TRBJ2-7; D remains ambiguous. Trimming left V 4 bases short and J 1 base short, with 14 bases between. Germline loops: CDR1 ENHRY, CDR2 SYGVKD. This CDR3 has 15 amino acids. The CDR3 DNA is TGTGCCATCAGTGCTTCTGACCTACGGTCCTACGAGCAGTACTTC. Amino acids: CAISASDLRSYEQYF.

J is TRBJ1-3 and V is TRBV9; TRBD1 is a possible D gene (5 bases). CDR1 and CDR2 from the germline V gene are SGDLS and YYNGEE. The V end lost 4 bases, the J end lost 0 bases, and 11 bases lay between the germline ends. This CDR3 has 15 amino acids. This CDR3 reads CASSRTTVSGNTIYF. The CDR3 coding sequence is TGTGCCAGCAGCCGAACGACAGTCTCTGGAAACACCATATATTTT.

This sequence joins TRBV29-1 and TRBJ1-1; D unresolved. Deletions cut 6 bases from V and 1 base from J, with 9 bases between. This CDR3 region has 12 residues. Germline values: CDR1 SQVTM, CDR2 ANQGSEA. CDR3 residues: CSVGISNTEAFF. CDR3 coding DNA: TGCAGCGTAGGAATCTCGAACACTGAAGCTTTCTTT.

The V call is TRBV15, the J call TRBJ2-7, with 8 bases that match TRBD1. V gave up 1 base and J gave up 6 bases; unmatched junction bases: 8. The CDR3 is made up of 15 amino acids. CDR1 LNHNV and CDR2 YYDKDF come from the germline V gene (reference sequence). CDR3 loop: CATSRGTRTGSEQYF. Here the CDR3 DNA reads TGTGCCACCAGCAGAGGAACACGGACAGGGAGCGAGCAGTACTTC.

The chain joins TRBV7-2 to TRBJ2-2, with D possibly matching TRBD1 (6 bases). Trimming stripped 1 base from V and 4 bases from J, with 7 bases between. The CDR3 loop spans 14 amino acids. The germline gives CDR1 SGHTA, CDR2 FQGNSA. Here the CDR3 reads CASSLDRATGELFF. Written as DNA, the CDR3 is TGTGCCAGCAGCTTAGACAGGGCCACCGGGGAGCTGTTTTTT.

Concerning this clone itself: This CDR3 is also generated by other DNA sequences in the sample. This sequence joins TRBV4-3 and TRBJ2-7, with TRBD1 matching over 11 bases. After removal of 4 bases from V and 3 bases from J, the junction contained 2 bases not matched to a gene. Germline lookup yields CDR1 LGHNA and CDR2 YSLEER. This CDR3 has 14 amino acids. The DNA of the CDR3 is TGCGCCAGCAGCCCCGGGACAGGGGGCTACGAGCAGTACTTC. Translating it yields CASSPGTGGYEQYF.

This sequence joins TRBV29-1 and TRBJ1-2; tentatively, D is TRBD1 (5 bases). CDR3 length: 12 residues. The V and J ends lost 4 bases and 4 bases respectively, with 10 bases between them. Germline CDR1 is SQVTM and CDR2 is ANQGSEA. The CDR3 sequence is CSVARGTYGYTF. CDR3 sequence (DNA): TGCAGCGTTGCACGAGGGACCTATGGCTACACCTTC.

J is TRBJ2-2 and V is TRBV7-2; a possible D gene is TRBD2 (6 bases). Germline assignment: CDR1 SGHTA and CDR2 FQGNSA. This CDR3 spans 15 amino acids. Deletions cut 2 bases from V and 2 bases from J, with 9 bases between. CDR3 nucleotide sequence: TGTGCCAGCAGCTTAAAACTAGCCAACACCGGGGAGCTGTTTTTT. It translates to CASSLKLANTGELFF.

The chain recombines TRBV5-8 with TRBJ1-1; tentatively, D is TRBD1 (5 bases). There are 13 residues in the CDR3. Trimming took 5 bases from V and 6 from J, leaving 14 bases between them. CDR1 and CDR2 (germline): SGHTS, YDEGEE. CDR3 protein: CASRGLGEPEAFF. In DNA form, the CDR3 reads TGTGCCAGCAGGGGGCTAGGGGAGCCTGAAGCTTTCTTT. The full variable domain, with the rest looked up from reference TRBV5-8 and TRBJ1-1, is EAGVTQSPTHLIKTRGQQATLRCSPISGHTSVYWYQQALGLGLQFLLWYDEGEERNRGNFPPRFSGRQFPNYSSELNVNALELEDSALYLCASRGLGEPEAFFGQGTRLTVV.

This rearrangement joins TRBV12-1 to TRBJ2-2; no DNA check was done on the table's D call, TRBD2. TRBV12-1 represents a pseudogene. This CDR3 contains 17 residues. In nucleotides, the CDR3 is TGTGCCAGCAGCCCAGCGTGCTGCCTCGGTTCCACCGGGGAGCTGTTTTTT. As protein: CASSPACCLGSTGELFF.

The chain combines TRBV28 with TRBJ2-1; D is undetermined. This CDR3 contains 12 residues. V shed 5 bases and J shed 8 bases, with 10 bases lying between them. Looked up from germline, CDR1 is MDHEN and CDR2 is SYDVKM. The CDR3 region has the DNA TGTGCCAGCAGTCGTTTCTTCTATGAGCAGTTCTTC. Translating gives CASSRFFYEQFF.

The V call is TRBV18, the J call TRBJ1-1; D perhaps matches TRBD1 (5 bases). This CDR3 contains 15 residues. Germline CDR1 and CDR2: KGHSH and LQKENI. V was pared by 0 bases and J by 4 bases, with 12 bases between. For the CDR3, the DNA is TGTGCCAGCTCACCACCGCGGGGGTTGGGCACTGAAGCTTTCTTT. Protein sequence: CASSPPRGLGTEAFF.

The chain employs TRBV12-5 and TRBJ2-7; no firm D call. This CDR3 has 13 residues. Trimming took 6 bases from V and 2 from J, leaving 11 bases between them. Germline V gives CDR1 LGHNT, CDR2 FRNRAP. The CDR3 protein is CASGAVPPYEQYF. CDR3 bases: TGTGCTAGTGGAGCCGTGCCCCCCTACGAGCAGTACTTC.

The V gene is TRBV2, the J gene TRBJ2-5; 13 bases match TRBD2. The CDR3 is made up of 17 amino acids. The junction had 9 bases not matched to a gene; V was cut back by 6 bases and J by 2 bases. Germline V lookup: CDR1 SNHLY, CDR2 FYNNEI. The CDR3 bases are TGTGCCAGCAGCCGACTAGCGGGGGGCACCCAGCAAGAGACCCAGTACTTC. It is translated as CASSRLAGGTQQETQYF.

The rearrangement joins TRBV29-1 to TRBJ2-1; the match to TRBD1 covers 9 bases. The CDR3 runs 13 residues. V trimming: 7 bases; J trimming: 5 bases; junction bases outside the gene matches: 6. Germline lookup yields CDR1 SQVTM and CDR2 ANQGSEA. The CDR3 DNA follows: TGCAGCGCCAACAGGGGGCATAACAATGAGCAGTTCTTC. Encoded protein: CSANRGHNNEQFF.

The rearrangement uses TRBV5-1 and TRBJ1-2, with TRBD1 matching 7 bases. The length of the CDR3 is 14 residues. Germline V gene data show CDR1 as SGHRS and CDR2 as YFSETQ. Losses at the gene ends were 3 bases for V and 8 bases for J; bases not matched to a gene: 10. The CDR3 reads CASSSGRTGGGYTF. In DNA form, the CDR3 reads TGCGCCAGCAGCTCGGGACGGACAGGCGGGGGCTACACCTTC.